The source of this T cell receptor beta chain is a study of OX40 agonist ivuxolimab in advanced cancers. At the level of the study: The patients received agonistic anti-OX40 (CD134) antibody ivuxolimab.

The assay was immunoSEQ multiplex PCR, and TCRdb's table has in-frame clones only and misses some. The data show about 91,000 clones, around 84% seen once. Study-wide findings and caveats: Dosing at 0.1 to 3.0 mg/kg was accompanied by clonal expansion of CD4+ and CD8+ blood T cells by week 6.

As for this clone: The antigen remains undetermined.

The CDR3 sequence is 15 residues long. With V trimmed by 2 bases and J by 5 bases, 6 bases remained unmatched. CDR1 MNHEY and CDR2 SVGAGI come from the germline V gene. The clonotype originates from an adult with an advanced solid tumor such as melanoma, head and neck, liver or kidney cancer. J is TRBJ1-3 and V is TRBV6-5, with 7 nucleotides matching TRBD1. This sample comprised CD4+ or CD8+ T cells sorted from blood, obtained in a trial of the OX40 agonist ivuxolimab. Here the CDR3 DNA reads TGTGCCAGCAGTTACGACAGGGCAAGTCGAAACACCATATATTTT. Protein: CASSYDRASRNTIYF.